This is a list of T cell receptor beta chains from one sample in a study of blood T cell repertoires in COVID-19. Assay used: immunoSEQ multiplex PCR; TCRdb lists only in-frame clones, some missing. There are 200,000 to 250,000 clones in the sample; 65% to 90% occur only once, and approximately 2.4% lies in the top ten. The sample comprised peripheral blood. The receptors here all came from a woman aged 65 to 85 with COVID-19, enrolled during active disease. The CDR3 runs from the conserved cysteine through the conserved F or W. A D gene is named only where the DNA matches it firmly. Clone size is stated in some rows and not others, as once, few, many or a class when expanded.

V: TRBV27; size: -; D: -; J: TRBJ1-6; DNA: TGTGCCAGCAGTTTATCCAGGTCCCCTCGGGGTCCAAATTCACCCCTCCACTTT; CDR3: CASSLSRSPRGPNSPLHF
V: TRBV7-2; size: -; D: -; J: TRBJ1-2; DNA: TGTGCCAGCAGCTTATCCCCGTGGGGCAACTATGGCTACACCTTC; CDR3: CASSLSPWGNYGYTF
V: TRBV6-5; size: -; D: TRBD1; J: TRBJ1-6; DNA: TGTGCCAGCAGGTTGGACAGGGGCCCGAAACCCCTCCACTTT; CDR3: CASRLDRGPKPLHF
V: TRBV7-9; size: -; D: TRBD1; J: TRBJ2-7; DNA: TGTGCCAGCAGCTTAAGGGGACAGGGTGTCTACGAGCAGTACTTC; CDR3: CASSLRGQGVYEQYF
V: TRBV9; size: -; D: TRBD1; J: TRBJ2-1; DNA: TGTGCCAGCAGCTTCCATTCGGGACAGGGGGTTGGGGATGAGCAGTTCTTC; CDR3: CASSFHSGQGVGDEQFF
V: TRBV28; size: -; D: TRBD2; J: TRBJ2-1; DNA: TGTGCCAGCAGTCCCGTAGCGGGGGGTCCAAGCTCCTACAATGAGCAGTTCTTC; CDR3: CASSPVAGGPSSYNEQFF
V: TRBV19; size: -; D: TRBD2; J: TRBJ2-1; DNA: TGTGCCAGTAGCGTGACTAGCGGGATCGGTGAGCAGTTCTTC; CDR3: CASSVTSGIGEQFF
V: TRBV15; size: -; D: TRBD1; J: TRBJ2-2; DNA: TGTGCCACCAGCAGAGGACAGGGGTTAAGCGGGGAGCTGTTTTTT; CDR3: CATSRGQGLSGELFF
V: TRBV29-1; size: -; D: -; J: TRBJ1-2; DNA: TGCAGCGTTGGAGGCTCAGGGGACTATGGCTACACCTTC; CDR3: CSVGGSGDYGYTF
V: TRBV6-6; size: -; D: TRBD2; J: TRBJ2-7; DNA: TGTGCCAGCAGCCTCGGGACTAGCGGCTCCTACGAGCAGTACTTC; CDR3: CASSLGTSGSYEQYF
V: TRBV5-6; size: -; D: -; J: TRBJ2-3; DNA: TGTGCCAGCAGCTTGGGAGCGGGTTGGGCAGATACGCAGTATTTT; CDR3: CASSLGAGWADTQYF
V: TRBV18; size: once; D: -; J: TRBJ2-2; DNA: TGTGCCAGCTCACCACCCGCGACCGGGGAGCTGTTTTTT; CDR3: CASSPPATGELFF
V: TRBV5-1; size: -; D: -; J: TRBJ1-1; DNA: TGCGCCAGCAGCCAGAGGGAATCCGGCACTGAAGCTTTCTTT; CDR3: CASSQRESGTEAFF
V: TRBV29-1; size: -; D: -; J: TRBJ1-2; DNA: TGCAGCGTTGTGCAGGGGATCAAGGCTAACTATGGCTACACCTTC; CDR3: CSVVQGIKANYGYTF
V: TRBV27; size: -; D: -; J: TRBJ2-1; DNA: TGTGCCAGCAGTGGCTCGACAGCCAATGAGCAGTTCTTC; CDR3: CASSGSTANEQFF
V: TRBV4-2; size: -; D: TRBD1; J: TRBJ1-2; DNA: TGTGCCAGCAGCCAGGACAGGGGGGTCTATGGCTACACCTTC; CDR3: CASSQDRGVYGYTF
V: TRBV29-1; size: -; D: TRBD1; J: TRBJ2-7; DNA: TGCAGCGAAAGGACAGGGGACGAGCAGTACTTC; CDR3: CSERTGDEQYF
V: TRBV7-2; size: -; D: -; J: TRBJ1-5; DNA: TGTGCCAGCAGCCATCCCAATCAGCCCCAGCATTTT; CDR3: CASSHPNQPQHF
V: TRBV11-2; size: -; D: TRBD1; J: TRBJ1-5; DNA: TGTGCCAGCGGAACAGGGGGGCGCAATCAGCCCCAGCATTTT; CDR3: CASGTGGRNQPQHF
V: TRBV29-1; size: -; D: -; J: TRBJ2-2; DNA: TGCAGCGTTGACAGGTCGAACACCGGGGAGCTGTTTTTT; CDR3: CSVDRSNTGELFF
V: TRBV9; size: -; D: TRBD2; J: TRBJ2-1; DNA: TGTGCCAGCAGCGTAGCGGGAGGGCCCATCAATGAGCAGTTCTTC; CDR3: CASSVAGGPINEQFF
V: TRBV7-2; size: -; D: -; J: TRBJ2-1; DNA: TGTGCCAGCAGCCCCCGGGGGAACAATGAGCAGTTCTTC; CDR3: CASSPRGNNEQFF
V: TRBV6-4; size: -; D: TRBD1; J: TRBJ2-7; DNA: TGTGCCAGCAGTGTTACAACAGGGGACGAGCAGTACTTC; CDR3: CASSVTTGDEQYF
V: TRBV9; size: -; D: TRBD1; J: TRBJ1-1; DNA: TGTGCCAGCAGCGTAGGGACAGGGGTACAAGCTTTCTTT; CDR3: CASSVGTGVQAFF
V: TRBV2; size: -; D: -; J: TRBJ1-5; DNA: TGTGCCAGCAGTGAAGAGGGAGGCAATCAGCCCCAGCATTTT; CDR3: CASSEEGGNQPQHF
V: TRBV3-1/TRBV3-2; size: -; D: TRBD1; J: TRBJ2-7; DNA: TGTGCCAGCAGCCCAATGACAGGGATACTCTACGAGCAGTACTTC; CDR3: CASSPMTGILYEQYF
V: TRBV3-1/TRBV3-2; size: -; D: -; J: TRBJ2-6; DNA: TGTGCCAGCAGCCAATATAACTCTGGGGCCAACGTCCTGACTTTC; CDR3: CASSQYNSGANVLTF
V: TRBV14; size: few; D: TRBD2; J: TRBJ2-7; DNA: TGTGCCAGCAGCCGGGACTATCCAGGAGACTACGAGCAGTACTTC; CDR3: CASSRDYPGDYEQYF
V: TRBV4-2; size: -; D: TRBD1; J: TRBJ1-3; DNA: TGTGCCAGCAGCCAAGATCAGGGGGCCACTGGAAACACCATATATTTT; CDR3: CASSQDQGATGNTIYF
V: TRBV19; size: -; D: -; J: TRBJ1-1; DNA: TGTGCCAGTAGAACTCCGGGAGGGGGTCTCACTGAAGCTTTCTTT; CDR3: CASRTPGGGLTEAFF
V: TRBV2; size: -; D: TRBD2; J: TRBJ2-3; DNA: TGTGCCAGCAAGACGGGACTAGCGGGGGGGCGATATGGCACAGATACGCAGTATTTT; CDR3: CASKTGLAGGRYGTDTQYF